The sequence of this TCR beta chain was determined in a study of T-cell reconstitution after alpha-beta-depleted transplantation in children. Germline V gives CDR1 GTSNPN, CDR2 SVGIG (reference sequence). V lost 6 bases and J 4 bases, leaving 9 bases between the germline ends. The CDR3 consists of 11 residues. The library targeted TCRbeta and was prepared with unique molecular identifiers. TCRdb processed the PCR reads anew with MiXCR; each CDR3 protein has one entry. The sample comprises hundreds of thousands of distinct CDR3 sequences, roughly 17% of which are singletons, and about 41% rests with the top ten. On this clonotype: Its antigen is unknown.

Study findings and constraints: At one year after transplant, newly produced T cells mostly accounted for T-cell counts and diversity.

The gene calls are TRBV30 and TRBJ1-2; no firm D call. Material: PBMCs, mostly from graft donor cells, obtained 360 days after TCRalphabeta/CD19-depleted stem cell transplant. The receptor was isolated from a male patient aged 2 to 10 who had a stem cell transplant for acute lymphoblastic leukemia, so the T cells may come from the graft donor. This chain's CDR3 is CACPGSYGYTF. CDR3 bases: TGTGCCTGTCCGGGGAGCTATGGCTACACCTTC. The whole variable domain, filled in from reference TRBV30 and TRBJ1-2, reads SQTIHQWPATLVQPVGSPLSLECTVEGTSNPNLYWYRQAAGRGLQLLFYSVGIGQISSEVPQNLSASRPQDRQFILSSKKLLLSDSGFYLCACPGSYGYTFGSGTRLTVV.